This TCR beta chain was recovered during a study of early T cells in non-severe SARS-CoV-2 infection listed by TCRdb under 2021. For the wider study: Because TCR sequencing was done on bulk RNA from unsorted whole blood, the alpha and beta chains could not be paired.

The library was obtained by 5' RACE. Sequencing used a NextSeq 500. The TCR library protocol attached unique molecular identifiers to individual cDNA molecules to correct for sequencing error and PCR bias. Both TCR alpha and beta chains were sequenced, and tight co-correlation was observed between alpha and beta sequence abundances in each sample. On the study's bioinformatics: Decombinator V4 was used to annotate TCR sequences for V gene, J gene and CDR3. TCRs were defined as expanded if a significant change between any two time points was detected under a Poisson model with p below 0.0001. TCR abundances were normalised to the total number of TCRs sequenced per sample and expressed as counts per million. MAIT TCRs were defined by TRAV1-2 paired with TRAJ12, TRAJ20 or TRAJ33, and iNKT TCRs by TRAV10 paired with TRAJ18. VDJdb, accessed 1 November 2021, was searched for CMV, EBV and SARS-CoV-2 annotated TCRs, with TCRs annotated for multiple antigens excluded. TCRdb reprocessed the public reads (quality trimming at Q25 with fastp, clone calling with MiXCR) and kept in-frame beta chains. Each CDR3 protein gets just one entry, which takes the most common genes and DNA from the rows behind it. TCRdb, not the original authors, processed these V and J calls. This sample lists 70,000 to 85,000 distinct CDR3 sequences; about 12% were detected once. The ten biggest clones cover around 16% of the sample.

A case-control design nested within a healthcare worker cohort in London, UK, was used, with weekly nasopharyngeal swab PCR tests and blood sampling performed. Healthcare workers were recruited between 23 and 31 March 2020, during the week of the UK lockdown, and were followed weekly for up to roughly 15 weeks. What the authors observed across the whole study: VDJdb matching was skewed toward anti-spike CD8 responses and likely underestimated virus-specific expansions, missing private and CD4 specificities.

Turning to this clonotype: The antigen this receptor binds is unknown. Per-base qualities were not stored, and no clone one base away is much larger.

The CDR3 goes from the cysteine to the phenylalanine over 17 residues. Only the CDR3 region is kept as DNA, spanning 51 bases read in frame from base 1. V lost 2 bases and J lost 10 bases; the stretch between them is 24 bases long. According to the germline V gene, CDR1 reads KGHSH and CDR2 reads LQKENI. The sequence derives from an adult who was a healthcare worker with PCR-confirmed SARS-CoV-2 infection or an uninfected control (not recorded which). The donor label of this sample is uncertain. The chain couples TRBV18 to TRBJ2-1; the D element could tentatively be TRBD1 or TRBD2, as 6 bases agree for each. The specimen comprised whole blood, sampled at baseline. The nucleotides are TGTGCCAGCTCACCAGACGTCTACGGCATCGGGGGCGGGGAGCAGTTCTTC. Its protein is CASSPDVYGIGGGEQFF.